The table lists the clone carrying this T cell receptor (beta chain) with a few counts. Antigen: not known. Trimming cost V 2 bases and J 1 base, with 9 bases left between them. CDR3 length: 15 amino acids. Germline V gives CDR1 SEHNR, CDR2 FQNEAQ (reference sequence). TCRdb reprocessed the 5' RACE reads with MiXCR, giving one entry per CDR3 protein. The repertoire includes 300,000 to 400,000 distinct CDR3 sequences, about 15% of them detected once, and 20% to 25% sits in the top ten. This specimen belongs to a study of T-cell memory formation after mild COVID-19. Study overall: Largely, the TCR clusters proved donor specific.

Study findings and constraints: Cross-reactive memory apparently joined, as some responding clones appeared in pre-infection memory. Contracting clones localized mainly to CM and EM when CD4+ and mainly to EMRA when CD8+. Later expanders leaned toward CD4+, whereas clones contracting from day 15 to 85 were balanced CD4/CD8.

This chain links TRBV7-9 with TRBJ1-3, with D perhaps TRBD1 (5 bases). This TCR was recovered from a man aged 18 to 35 who had mild COVID-19 (a few samples of this study predate the infection). Cell type and time point are not known. The sequencing input was PBMCs or a T cell subset sorted from them (not recorded which). The CDR3 bases are TGTGCCAGCAGCTTAACAGGCCTTTCTGGAAACACCATATATTTT. This codes for CASSLTGLSGNTIYF.